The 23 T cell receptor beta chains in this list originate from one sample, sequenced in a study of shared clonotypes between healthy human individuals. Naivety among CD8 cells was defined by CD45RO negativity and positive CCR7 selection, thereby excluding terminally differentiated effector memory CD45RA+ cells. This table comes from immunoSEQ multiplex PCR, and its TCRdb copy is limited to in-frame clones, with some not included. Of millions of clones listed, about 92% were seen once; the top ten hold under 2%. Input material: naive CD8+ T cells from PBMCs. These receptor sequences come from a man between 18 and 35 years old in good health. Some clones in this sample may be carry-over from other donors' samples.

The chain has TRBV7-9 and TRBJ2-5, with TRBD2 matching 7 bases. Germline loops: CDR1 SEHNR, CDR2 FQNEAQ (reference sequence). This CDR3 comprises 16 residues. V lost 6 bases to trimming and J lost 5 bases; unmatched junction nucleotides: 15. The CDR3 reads CASSQPDPSGGETQYF. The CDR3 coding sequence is TGTGCCAGCAGTCAGCCTGACCCCTCCGGGGGGGAGACCCAGTACTTC.

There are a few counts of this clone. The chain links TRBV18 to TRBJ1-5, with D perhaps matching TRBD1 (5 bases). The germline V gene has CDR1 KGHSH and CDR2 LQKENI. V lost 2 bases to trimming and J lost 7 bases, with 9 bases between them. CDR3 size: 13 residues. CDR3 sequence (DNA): TGTGCCAGCTCACCAGGGGCCGACCAGCCCCAGCATTTT. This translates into CASSPGADQPQHF.

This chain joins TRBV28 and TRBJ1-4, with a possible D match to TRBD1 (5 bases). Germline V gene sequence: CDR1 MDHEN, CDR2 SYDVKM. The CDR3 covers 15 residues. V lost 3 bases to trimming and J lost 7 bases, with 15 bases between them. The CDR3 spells CASSLSRGVGEKLFF. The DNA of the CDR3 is TGTGCCAGCAGTTTGTCCCGGGGGGTAGGTGAAAAACTGTTTTTT.

CDR3 residues: CASLPRGDTDTQYF. In DNA, the CDR3 is TGTGCCAGCCTGCCGAGGGGGGACACAGATACGCAGTATTTT. The J gene is TRBJ2-3, the V gene TRBV7-2; D is perhaps TRBD1 or TRBD2 (6 bases each). V lost 8 bases and J 2 bases, leaving 14 bases between the germline ends. The CDR3 loop spans 14 amino acids. Germline CDR1 reads SGHTA; CDR2 reads FQGNSA.

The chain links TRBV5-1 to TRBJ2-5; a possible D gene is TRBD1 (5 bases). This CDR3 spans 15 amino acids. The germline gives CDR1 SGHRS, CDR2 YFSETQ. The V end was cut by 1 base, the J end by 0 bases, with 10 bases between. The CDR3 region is CASSLITGDQETQYF. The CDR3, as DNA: TGCGCCAGCAGCTTGATCACAGGAGACCAAGAGACCCAGTACTTC.

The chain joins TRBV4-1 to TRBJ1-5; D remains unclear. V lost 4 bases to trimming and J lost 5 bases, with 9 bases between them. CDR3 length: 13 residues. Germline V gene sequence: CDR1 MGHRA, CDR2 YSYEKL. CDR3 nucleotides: TGCGCCAGCAGCCCGAGAATAGATCAGCCCCAGCATTTT. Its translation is CASSPRIDQPQHF.

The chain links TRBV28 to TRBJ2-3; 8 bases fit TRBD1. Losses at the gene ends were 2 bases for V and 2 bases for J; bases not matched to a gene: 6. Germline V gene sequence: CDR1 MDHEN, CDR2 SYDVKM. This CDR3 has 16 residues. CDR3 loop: CASSLGTGGYTDTQYF. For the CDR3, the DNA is TGTGCCAGCAGTTTAGGTACAGGGGGATACACAGATACGCAGTATTTT.

CDR3 residues: CASSPGTSGRADTQYF. The CDR3 nucleotides read TGTGCCAGCAGCCCCGGGACTAGCGGGAGGGCAGATACGCAGTATTTT. V is TRBV11-2 and J is TRBJ2-3; 16 bases are a match to TRBD2. Per the germline V gene, CDR1 is SGHAT and CDR2 is FQNNGV. Losses at the gene ends were 5 bases for V and 4 bases for J; bases not matched to a gene: 3. There are 16 residues in the CDR3.

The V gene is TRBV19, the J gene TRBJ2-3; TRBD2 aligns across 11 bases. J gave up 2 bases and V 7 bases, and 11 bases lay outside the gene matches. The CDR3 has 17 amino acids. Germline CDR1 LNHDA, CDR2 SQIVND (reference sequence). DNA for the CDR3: TGTGCCAGTATGGGGCCTTCGGGACTAGCGGCCACAGATACGCAGTATTTT. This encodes CASMGPSGLAATDTQYF.

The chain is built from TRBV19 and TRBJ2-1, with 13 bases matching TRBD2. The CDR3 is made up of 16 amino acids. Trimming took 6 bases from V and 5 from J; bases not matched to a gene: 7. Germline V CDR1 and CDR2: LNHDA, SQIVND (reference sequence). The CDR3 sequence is CASSNGGLAGNNEQFF. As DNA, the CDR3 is TGTGCCAGTAGCAACGGGGGACTAGCGGGAAACAATGAGCAGTTCTTC.

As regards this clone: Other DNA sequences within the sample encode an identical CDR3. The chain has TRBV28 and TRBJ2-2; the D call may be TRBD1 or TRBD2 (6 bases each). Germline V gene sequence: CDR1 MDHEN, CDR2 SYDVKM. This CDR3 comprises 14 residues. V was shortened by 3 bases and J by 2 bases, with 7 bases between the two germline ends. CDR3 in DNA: TGTGCCAGCAGTTTCGGGGGCAACACCGGGGAGCTGTTTTTT. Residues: CASSFGGNTGELFF.

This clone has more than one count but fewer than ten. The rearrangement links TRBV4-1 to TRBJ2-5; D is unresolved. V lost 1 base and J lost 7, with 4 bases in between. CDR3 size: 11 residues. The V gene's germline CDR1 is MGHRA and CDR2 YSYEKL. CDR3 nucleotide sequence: TGCGCCAGCAGCCAAGTAGGGACCCAGTACTTC. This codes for CASSQVGTQYF.

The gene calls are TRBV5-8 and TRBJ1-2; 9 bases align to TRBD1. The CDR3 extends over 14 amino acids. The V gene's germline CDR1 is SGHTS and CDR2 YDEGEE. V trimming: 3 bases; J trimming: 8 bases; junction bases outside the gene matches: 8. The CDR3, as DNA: TGTGCCAGCAGCTCTAAACAGGGGGCGGAAGGCTACACCTTC. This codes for CASSSKQGAEGYTF.

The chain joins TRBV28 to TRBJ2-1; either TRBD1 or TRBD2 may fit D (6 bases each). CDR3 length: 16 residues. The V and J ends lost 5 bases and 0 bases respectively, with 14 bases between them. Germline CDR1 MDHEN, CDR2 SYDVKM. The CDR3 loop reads CASSGRGPSSYNEQFF. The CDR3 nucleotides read TGTGCCAGCAGTGGACGGGGGCCGAGCTCCTACAATGAGCAGTTCTTC.

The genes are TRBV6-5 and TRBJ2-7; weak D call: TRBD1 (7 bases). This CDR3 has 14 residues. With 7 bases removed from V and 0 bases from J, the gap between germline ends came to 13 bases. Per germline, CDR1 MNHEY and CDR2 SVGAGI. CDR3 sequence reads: CASTRGTDSYEQYF. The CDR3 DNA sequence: TGTGCCAGCACCCGGGGGACAGACTCCTACGAGCAGTACTTC.

CDR3: CATRPWGTNEQFF. DNA of the CDR3: TGTGCCACCCGGCCCTGGGGCACGAATGAGCAGTTCTTC. This chain joins TRBV6-6 and TRBJ2-1, with D possibly being TRBD1 (5 bases). Trimming took off 10 bases at V and 7 bases at J, with 17 bases between the two ends. Germline lookup yields CDR1 MNHNY and CDR2 SVGAGI (reference sequence). The CDR3 runs to 13 residues.

The CDR3: CASSSNRGLWNEQFF. The DNA of the CDR3 is TGTGCCAGCAGTTCCAACAGGGGGCTGTGGAATGAGCAGTTCTTC. V is TRBV6-5 and J is TRBJ2-1; 9 bases match TRBD1. This CDR3 is built from 15 residues. The germline V gene encodes CDR1 MNHEY and CDR2 SVGAGI. The trim removed 4 bases at V and 7 bases at J, leaving 8 bases unmatched.

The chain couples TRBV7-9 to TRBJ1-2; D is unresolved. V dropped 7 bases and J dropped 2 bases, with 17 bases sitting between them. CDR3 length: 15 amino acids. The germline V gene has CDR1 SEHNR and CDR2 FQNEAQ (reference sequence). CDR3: CASIPGPGVNYGYTF. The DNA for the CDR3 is TGTGCCAGCATCCCAGGTCCCGGGGTAAACTATGGCTACACCTTC.

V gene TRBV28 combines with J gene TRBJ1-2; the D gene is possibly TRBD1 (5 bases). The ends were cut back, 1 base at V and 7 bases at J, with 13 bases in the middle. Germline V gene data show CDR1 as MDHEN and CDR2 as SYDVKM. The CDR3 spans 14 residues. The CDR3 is CASSLYNRGGGYTF. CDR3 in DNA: TGTGCCAGCAGTTTATATAATCGGGGGGGTGGCTACACCTTC.

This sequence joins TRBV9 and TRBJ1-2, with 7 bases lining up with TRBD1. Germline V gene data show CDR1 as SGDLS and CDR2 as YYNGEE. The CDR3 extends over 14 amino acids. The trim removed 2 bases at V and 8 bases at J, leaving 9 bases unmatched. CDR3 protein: CASSVGEGARGYTF. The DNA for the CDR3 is TGTGCCAGCAGCGTCGGCGAGGGGGCGAGAGGCTACACCTTC.

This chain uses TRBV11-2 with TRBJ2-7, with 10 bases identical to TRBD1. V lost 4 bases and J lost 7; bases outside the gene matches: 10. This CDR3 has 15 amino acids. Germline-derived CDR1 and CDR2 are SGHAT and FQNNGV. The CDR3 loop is CASSSSGTGVGEQYF. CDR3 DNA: TGTGCCAGCAGCTCCTCCGGGACAGGGGTTGGGGAGCAGTACTTC.

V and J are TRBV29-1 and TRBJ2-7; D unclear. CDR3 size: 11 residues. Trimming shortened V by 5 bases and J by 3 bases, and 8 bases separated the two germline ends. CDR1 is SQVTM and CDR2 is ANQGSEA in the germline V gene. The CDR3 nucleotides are TGCAGCGTTTTGTACGGCTACGAGCAGTACTTC. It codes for CSVLYGYEQYF.

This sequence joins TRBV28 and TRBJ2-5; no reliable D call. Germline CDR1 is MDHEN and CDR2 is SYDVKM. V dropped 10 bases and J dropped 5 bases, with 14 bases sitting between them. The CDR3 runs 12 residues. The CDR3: CATTMGRETQYF. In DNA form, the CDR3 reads TGTGCCACCACAATGGGTCGGGAGACCCAGTACTTC.